The clone carrying this T cell receptor beta chain was seen only once. Method: immunoSEQ multiplex PCR; TCRdb's copy keeps in-frame clones and lacks some. The sample records 350,000 to 500,000 clones, roughly 90% being singletons. The source of the sample is a study of blood T cell repertoires in COVID-19. Exposed enrollees had met someone with a PCR-confirmed or clinician-diagnosed COVID-19 case at some point within the 2 weeks before study entry. The CDR3 runs to 16 residues. Per the germline V gene, CDR1 is MDHEN and CDR2 is SYDVKM. V shed 6 bases, J shed 4 bases, and the junction held 13 bases outside the gene matches.

This rearrangement joins TRBV28 to TRBJ1-1; 8 positions match TRBD1. The sequenced sample consisted of PBMCs or T cells enriched from blood (not recorded which). The receptor's source is a woman aged 18-30 years who had been exposed to COVID-19. The CDR3 region has the DNA TGTGCCAGCAGCCCCAGGGGGCAGGGTGTGAGCACTGAAGCTTTCTTT. Its translation: CASSPRGQGVSTEAFF.